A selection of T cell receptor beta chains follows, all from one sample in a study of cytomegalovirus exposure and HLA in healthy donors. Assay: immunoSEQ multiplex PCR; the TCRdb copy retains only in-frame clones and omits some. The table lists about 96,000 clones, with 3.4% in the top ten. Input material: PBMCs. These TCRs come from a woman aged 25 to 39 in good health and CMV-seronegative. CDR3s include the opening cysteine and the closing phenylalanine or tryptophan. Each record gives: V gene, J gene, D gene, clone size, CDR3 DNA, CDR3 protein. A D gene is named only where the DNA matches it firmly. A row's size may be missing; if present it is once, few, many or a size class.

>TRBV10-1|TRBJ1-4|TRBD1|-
TGCGCCAGCAGTCCTTCGACAGGGGGTAATGAAAAACTGTTTTTT
CASSPSTGGNEKLFF
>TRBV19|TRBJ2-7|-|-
TGTGCCAGTAGTATAGGAGGGGGATTAAACGAGCAGTACTTC
CASSIGGGLNEQYF
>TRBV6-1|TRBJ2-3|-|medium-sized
TGTGCCAGCAGTGAAGCGGCGGGGGCCACAGATACGCAGTATTTT
CASSEAAGATDTQYF
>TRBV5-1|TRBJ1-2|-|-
TGCGCCAGCAGCTTGTCTGGGGGGAACTATGGCTACACCTTC
CASSLSGGNYGYTF
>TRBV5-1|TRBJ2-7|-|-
TGCGCCAGCAGCTTGACAGACCACGAGCAGTACTTC
CASSLTDHEQYF
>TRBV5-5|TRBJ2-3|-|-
TGTGCCAGCAGCTTTGGGGCTGCGAACACAGATACGCAGTATTTT
CASSFGAANTDTQYF
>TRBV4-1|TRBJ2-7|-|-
TGCGCCAGCAGCCAGATACAGGGAACCCTCTACGAGCAGTACTTC
CASSQIQGTLYEQYF
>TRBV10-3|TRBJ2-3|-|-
TGTGCCATCAGTGATGTCGGCGGGACCACAGATACGCAGTATTTT
CAISDVGGTTDTQYF
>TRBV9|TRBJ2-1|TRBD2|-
TGTGCCAGCGGGAGGGGGCTAGCGGGACAAAGCTCCTACAATGAGCAGTTCTTC
CASGRGLAGQSSYNEQFF
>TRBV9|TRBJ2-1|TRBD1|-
TGTGCCAGTCAAACAGGGGGCGGGTACTACAATGAGCAGTTCTTC
CASQTGGGYYNEQFF
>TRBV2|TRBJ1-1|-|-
TGTGCCAGCAGGCTGGCGGGGGGGGTGTCTGAAGCTTTCTTT
CASRLAGGVSEAFF
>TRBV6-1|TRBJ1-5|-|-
TGTGCCAGCAGTGAAACGAGGGCCTCTAGCAATCAGCCCCAGCATTTT
CASSETRASSNQPQHF
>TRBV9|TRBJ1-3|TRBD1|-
TGTGCCAGCAGCGTAGGGACAGGGGGTGGAAACACCATATATTTT
CASSVGTGGGNTIYF
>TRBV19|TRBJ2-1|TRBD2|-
TGTGCCAGTAGTTCCCGGACTAGCGGGAGAATCGATGAGCAGTTCTTC
CASSSRTSGRIDEQFF
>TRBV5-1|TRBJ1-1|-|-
TGCGCCAGCAGCCCCCATCAGGGACAACAAGAAGCTTTCTTT
CASSPHQGQQEAFF
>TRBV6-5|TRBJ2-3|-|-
TGTGCCAGCAGTCTCGGGGCAGATACGCAGTATTTT
CASSLGADTQYF
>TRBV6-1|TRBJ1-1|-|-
TGTGCCAGCAGTGGAGAGTATCGCGCTGAAGCTTTCTTT
CASSGEYRAEAFF
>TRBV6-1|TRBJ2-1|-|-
TGTGCCAGCAGTGAAGCCTCGGCGGGATACAATGAGCAGTTCTTC
CASSEASAGYNEQFF
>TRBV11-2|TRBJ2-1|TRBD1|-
TGTGCCAGCAGCCCCGGACAGGCGGTATTGGTGGGGAATGAGCAGTTCTTC
CASSPGQAVLVGNEQFF
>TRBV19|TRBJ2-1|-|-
TGTGCCAGTAGCCAGGGTTGGGCTGAGCAGTTCTTC
CASSQGWAEQFF
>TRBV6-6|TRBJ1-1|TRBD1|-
TGTGCCAGCAGTTATGGGACAGGGGGGACCACTGAAGCTTTCTTT
CASSYGTGGTTEAFF
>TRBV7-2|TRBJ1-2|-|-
TGTGCCAGCGCTCAGGGGACCTATGGCTACACCTTC
CASAQGTYGYTF
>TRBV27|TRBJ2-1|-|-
TGTGCCAGCATGACAGCGAGTCACAATGAGCAGTTCTTC
CASMTASHNEQFF
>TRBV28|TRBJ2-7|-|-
TGTGCCAGCAGTTTGCAGGGGCGGCCCCAAACCTACGAGCAGTACTTC
CASSLQGRPQTYEQYF
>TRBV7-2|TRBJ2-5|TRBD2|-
TGTGCCAGCAGCCCCCTTAGCGGGAGAGGCGAGACCCAGTACTTC
CASSPLSGRGETQYF
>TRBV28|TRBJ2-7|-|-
TGTGCCAGCAGCCGACTATACGAGCAGTACTTC
CASSRLYEQYF
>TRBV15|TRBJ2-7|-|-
TGTGCCCAGGTTTATCTTTCCGAGCAGTACTTC
CAQVYLSEQYF
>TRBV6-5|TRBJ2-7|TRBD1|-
TGTGCCAGCAGCCGCGGACAGGGCGTCCACGAGCAGTACTTC
CASSRGQGVHEQYF
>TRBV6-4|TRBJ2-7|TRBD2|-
TGTGCCAGCAGTGCCCGACGACTAGCGGGAGCACGCGAGCAGTACTTC
CASSARRLAGAREQYF
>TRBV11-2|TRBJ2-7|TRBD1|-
TGTGCCAGCAGCTTAGTGGGGGACAGTCCCTACGAGCAGTACTTC
CASSLVGDSPYEQYF
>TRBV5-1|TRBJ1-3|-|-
TGCGCCAGCAGCTTAGCAGGCTTCGGCACCATATATTTT
CASSLAGFGTIYF
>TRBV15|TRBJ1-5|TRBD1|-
TGTGCCACCAGCATATCCGGGACAGGGGGTCGCAGCCAGCCCCAGCATTTT
CATSISGTGGRSQPQHF
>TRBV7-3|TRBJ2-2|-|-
TGTGCCAGCAGCCCCCATGGGTGGGGGGGCGGTGAGAACACCGGGGAGCTGTTTTTT
CASSPHGWGGGENTGELFF
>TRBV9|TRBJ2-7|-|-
TGTGCCAGCAGCGTGGAGAGGGAGCAGTACTTC
CASSVEREQYF
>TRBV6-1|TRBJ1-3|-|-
TGTGCCAGCAGTCAGGGGCGGGCTGGAAACACCATATATTTT
CASSQGRAGNTIYF
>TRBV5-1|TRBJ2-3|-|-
TGCGCCAGCAGCGCCGGGACTCCCTCGAGAGATACGCAGTATTTT
CASSAGTPSRDTQYF
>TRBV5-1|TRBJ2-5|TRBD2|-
TGCGCCAGCAGCTTGAGGACTAGCGGGGGTTCAGAGACCCAGTACTTC
CASSLRTSGGSETQYF
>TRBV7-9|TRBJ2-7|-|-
TGTGCCAGCAGCCTTGGACTCCCCCAAGAGGACGAGCAGTACTTC
CASSLGLPQEDEQYF
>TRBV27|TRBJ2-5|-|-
TGTGCCACCCGAAGGCCCGGGAGTCAAGAGACCCAGTACTTC
CATRRPGSQETQYF
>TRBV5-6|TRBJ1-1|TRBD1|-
TGTGCCAGCAGCTTGACAGGGGCGAACACTGAAGCTTTCTTT
CASSLTGANTEAFF
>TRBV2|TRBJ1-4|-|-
TGTGCCAGCACCCGATCCGTCCCAACAGGGAATGAAAAACTGTTTTTT
CASTRSVPTGNEKLFF